This TCR beta chain was recovered during a study of cytomegalovirus exposure and HLA in healthy donors. PCR primers comprised 60 Vbeta and 13 Jbeta primers. Profiled with immunoSEQ multiplex PCR; TCRdb holds only in-frame clones, not every one. The sample holds 95,000 to 150,000 clones, 74% seen once. In its sample, this clone was seen once. Its specificity is not known. CDR1 is WNHNN, CDR2 SYGVQD, per germline (reference sequence). Trimming pared 5 bases from V and 0 bases from J, leaving 6 bases between. CDR3 length: 13 residues. Overall study results and limits: In a later analysis, common viral pathogens appeared linked to several of the most significant clusters. Highly shared sequence variants in one cluster were likely a sequencing artifact.

The clonotype originates from a woman in her fifties or sixties in good health and CMV-seropositive. What was sequenced was PBMCs. This chain uses TRBV10-1 with TRBJ2-3; D not certain. This CDR3 is CASSLRSTDTQYF. The CDR3 DNA reads TGCGCCAGCAGTCTGAGAAGCACAGATACGCAGTATTTT.